The clone carrying this T cell receptor beta chain was seen just once. This specimen comes from a study of control samples from healthy donors and cancer patients. Generated by immunoSEQ multiplex PCR, the TCRdb table keeps only in-frame clones and is missing some. The sample consists of 150,000 to 200,000 clones, approximately 92% of them appearing once. The CDR3 spans 11 residues. Between the trimmed V and J ends, which lost 5 bases and 5 bases, there was a span of 5 bases. Looked up from germline, CDR1 is MNHEY and CDR2 is SVGAGI. The sample consisted of blood. This rearrangement joins TRBV6-5 to TRBJ2-3; no clear D. The TCR was taken from a man in his thirties or forties in good health. The CDR3 DNA sequence: TGTGCCAGCAGTCGCCGAGATACGCAGTATTTT. It specifies CASSRRDTQYF.